A single TCR beta chain is shown here with its context. Its antigen is as yet unknown. The data originate from a study of PD-L1 blockade in urothelial cancer. Overall study context: Analysis of blood occurred 3 weeks (second dose) and 6 weeks after treatment start. Counts from blood samples showed a median of around 150,000 T cells. Findings and limits, study-wide: Pretreatment peripheral blood TCR clonality that fell below the median predicted better survival among the patients studied.

The table came from immunoSEQ multiplex PCR; TCRdb's copy has only in-frame clones and leaves some out. The sample shows about 72,000 clones, about nine tenths of them seen only once. As for time point: pretreatment peripheral blood. V lost 7 bases and J 3 bases, leaving 13 bases between the germline ends. The germline V gene has CDR1 MDHEN and CDR2 SYDVKM. The CDR3 length is 13 residues. This chain links TRBV28 with TRBJ2-7, with D perhaps TRBD2 (6 bases). The TCR comes from a man in his sixties or seventies with urothelial cancer. The source was PBMCs, collected around atezolizumab (anti-PD-L1) treatment. The CDR3 loop reads CASNGTPLYEQYF. The CDR3 region has the DNA TGTGCCAGCAATGGGACTCCCCTCTACGAGCAGTACTTC. The whole variable domain, remainder taken from reference TRBV28 and TRBJ2-7, is DVKVTQSSRYLVKRTGEKVFLECVQDMDHENMFWYRQDPGLGLRLIYFSYDVKMKEKGDIPEGYSVSREKKERFSLILESASTNQTSMYLCASNGTPLYEQYFGPGTRLTVT.